The present T cell receptor beta chain was sequenced within a study of blood T cell repertoires in COVID-19. Per the original methods: Counts of nucleated cells, estimated from reference gene primer amplification, were obtained. Profiled with immunoSEQ multiplex PCR; TCRdb holds only in-frame clones, not every one. D and trimming come from the DNA, and the V and J calls and clone size come from that table. The repertoire holds fewer than 250,000 clones, with roughly 82% as singletons. This sequence was found in a woman aged 80 or older with COVID-19, enrolled during active disease. Sequencing was done on a sample of peripheral blood.

CDR3 region: CATSEGGRGTQYF. CDR3 bases: TGTGCCACCAGTGAGGGTGGTAGGGGTACGCAGTATTTT. This chain connects TRBV24-1 to TRBJ2-3; perhaps TRBD1 as D (5 bases). CDR1 KGHDR and CDR2 SFDVKD come from the germline V gene. V gave up 4 bases and J gave up 8 bases, with 12 bases separating them. CDR3 size: 13 residues.